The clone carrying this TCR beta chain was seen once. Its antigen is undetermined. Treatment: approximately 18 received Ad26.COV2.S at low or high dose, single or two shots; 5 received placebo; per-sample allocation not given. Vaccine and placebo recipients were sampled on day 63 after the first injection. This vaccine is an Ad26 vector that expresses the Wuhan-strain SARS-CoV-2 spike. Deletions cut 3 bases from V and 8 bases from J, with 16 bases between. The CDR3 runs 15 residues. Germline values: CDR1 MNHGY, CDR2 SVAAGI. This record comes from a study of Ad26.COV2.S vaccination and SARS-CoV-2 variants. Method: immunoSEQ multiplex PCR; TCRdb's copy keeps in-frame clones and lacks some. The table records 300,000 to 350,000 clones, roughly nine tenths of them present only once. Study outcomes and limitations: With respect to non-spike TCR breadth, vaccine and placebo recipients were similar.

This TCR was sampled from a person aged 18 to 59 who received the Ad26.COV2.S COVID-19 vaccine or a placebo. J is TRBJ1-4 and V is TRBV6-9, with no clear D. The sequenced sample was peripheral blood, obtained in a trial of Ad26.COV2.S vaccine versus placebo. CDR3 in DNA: TGTGCCAGCAGTTACTTACAGCGAGCAAAGGAAAAACTGTTTTTT. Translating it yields CASSYLQRAKEKLFF.